This passage covers 20 T cell receptor beta chains from one sample sequenced in a study of T cells after posttransplantation cyclophosphamide. Clones were read by immunoSEQ multiplex PCR, and TCRdb kept only the in-frame ones, dropping some. Observed are under 25,000 clones, no singletons, with the top ten taking 6.6%. The sequencing sample was made of PBMCs. The receptors here all came from a woman aged 55 to 70 in good health, CMV-negative, and a related stem cell transplant donor.

This clone was seen ten or more times. V usage is TRBV5-1 and J usage is TRBJ1-6; 8 bases are shared with TRBD1. The ends lost 3 bases at V and 9 bases at J; junction bases unmatched: 11. The CDR3 is 16 amino acids. Germline V gene sequence: CDR1 SGHRS, CDR2 YFSETQ. CDR3 residues: CASSWEGRGLGSPLHF. The CDR3, as DNA: TGCGCCAGCAGCTGGGAGGGCAGGGGGCTAGGTTCACCCCTCCACTTT.

In this sample, this clone turned up many times. The J gene is TRBJ1-5, the V gene TRBV28; D gene ambiguous. V was shortened by 7 bases and J by 8 bases, with 18 bases between the two germline ends. The CDR3 has 14 residues. CDR1 is MDHEN, CDR2 SYDVKM, per germline. For the CDR3, the DNA is TGTGCCAGCATCCCCCTCCAGCCGGGAGAGCCCCAGCATTTT. This codes for CASIPLQPGEPQHF.

The table lists this clone with many counts. The chain couples TRBV28 to TRBJ1-2, with no clear D. The CDR3 spans 14 residues. The V gene's germline CDR1 is MDHEN and CDR2 SYDVKM. V gave up 3 bases and J gave up 0 bases, with 8 bases separating them. CDR3 amino acids: CASSFTIANYGYTF. As DNA, the CDR3 is TGTGCCAGCAGTTTCACCATAGCTAACTATGGCTACACCTTC.

This clone showed up many times. The rearrangement joins TRBV19 to TRBJ1-6; 8 bases fit TRBD1. Germline V gene sequence: CDR1 LNHDA, CDR2 SQIVND (reference sequence). After removal of 6 bases from V and 9 bases from J, the junction contained 10 bases not matched to a gene. The CDR3 loop spans 15 amino acids. In nucleotides, the CDR3 is TGTGCCAGTAGACCTCCGGGACAGGTCGGTTCACCCCTCCACTTT. Protein sequence: CASRPPGQVGSPLHF.

This clone was seen ten or more times. The V call is TRBV11-1, the J call TRBJ2-1; D possibly corresponds to TRBD2 (7 bases). The germline V and J ends were trimmed by 1 base and 5 bases, with 12 bases remaining between them. CDR3 size: 15 residues. Germline lookup yields CDR1 SGHAT and CDR2 FQDESV (reference sequence). In DNA form, the CDR3 reads TGTGCCAGCAGCTTAGGGGCGGGGGCGAACAATGAGCAGTTCTTC. Translated: CASSLGAGANNEQFF.

This clone showed up many times. The chain links TRBV7-6 to TRBJ1-4, with D unresolved. Germline CDR1 and CDR2: SGHVS and FNYEAQ. Trimming pared 1 base from V and 3 bases from J, leaving 9 bases between. This CDR3 comprises 15 residues. This CDR3 reads CASSLGSRPNEKLFF. The CDR3 DNA is TGTGCCAGCAGCTTAGGTTCCAGGCCTAATGAAAAACTGTTTTTT.

This clone has a handful of counts. The chain recombines TRBV18 with TRBJ2-7, with 9 bases identical to TRBD2. Germline loops: CDR1 KGHSH, CDR2 LQKENI. After removal of 3 bases from V and 3 bases from J, the junction contained 9 bases not matched to a gene. The CDR3 totals 16 residues. CDR3 amino acids: CASSPWVAGDLYEQYV. The CDR3 region has the DNA TGTGCCAGCTCACCTTGGGTAGCGGGAGACCTCTACGAGCAGTACGTC.

This clone was detected many times. The chain is built from TRBV5-4 and TRBJ1-2, with D unclear. V was pared by 0 bases and J by 2 bases, with 14 bases between. This CDR3 has 16 amino acids. The germline V gene encodes CDR1 SGHNT and CDR2 YYREEE (reference sequence). The CDR3 DNA follows: TGTGCCAGCAGCTTGGCGGGATACAGACCGAACTATGGCTACACCTTC. Translating gives CASSLAGYRPNYGYTF. The full variable domain, with the rest looked up from reference TRBV5-4 and TRBJ1-2, is ETGVTQSPTHLIKTRGQQVTLRCSSQSGHNTVSWYQQALGQGPQFIFQYYREEENGRGNFPPRFSGLQFPNYSSELNVNALELDDSALYLCASSLAGYRPNYGYTFGSGTRLTVV.

This clone showed up many times. The J gene is TRBJ2-5, the V gene TRBV21-1; the D segment call TRBD1 is taken from the table without a DNA check. The end of the DNA aligns better with TRBJ2-7, so the J call may be wrong. TRBV21-1 is noted as a pseudogene. CDR3 length: 15 residues. The CDR3 sequence is CASSPRDRVSNEQYF. The CDR3 DNA reads as TGTGCCAGCAGCCCCCGGGACAGGGTTTCCAACGAGCAGTACTTC.

This clone was counted at least ten times. The V and J genes are TRBV7-9 and TRBJ2-7; 10 nucleotides line up with TRBD2. The germline V gene has CDR1 SEHNR and CDR2 FQNEAQ (reference sequence). The CDR3 has 15 amino acids. V gave up 2 bases and J gave up 7 bases; unmatched junction bases: 8. The CDR3 DNA is TGTGCCAGCAGCTTACTAGCGGGAGATGCTATTGAGCAGTACTTC. This codes for CASSLLAGDAIEQYF.

This clone has ten or more counts. This chain joins TRBV4-3 and TRBJ2-3; tentatively, D is TRBD2 (5 bases). CDR1 and CDR2 from the germline V gene are LGHNA and YSLEER. CDR3 size: 15 residues. V was trimmed by 6 bases and J by 0 bases, leaving 13 bases between them. This chain's CDR3 is CASSTDFTSTDTQYF. The CDR3 nucleotides are TGCGCCAGCAGTACGGACTTCACTAGCACAGATACGCAGTATTTT.

This clone has ten or more counts. The chain joins TRBV11-2 to TRBJ2-1; TRBD1 is a possible D gene (6 bases). There are 15 residues in the CDR3. The germline V gene has CDR1 SGHAT and CDR2 FQNNGV. V dropped 1 base and J dropped 2 bases, with 9 bases sitting between them. Here the CDR3 DNA reads TGTGCCAGCAGCTTAGTCCGGACAGCCTACAATGAGCAGTTCTTC. Its protein product is CASSLVRTAYNEQFF.

This clone was detected ten times or more. The V gene is TRBV27, the J gene TRBJ2-7; D possibly corresponds to TRBD2 (6 bases). CDR1 and CDR2 (germline): MNHEY, SMNVEV (reference sequence). The CDR3 consists of 14 residues. V lost 5 bases to trimming and J lost 1 base, with 12 bases between them. As DNA, the CDR3 is TGTGCCAGCAGTACCGAACGGGAGTCCTACGAGCAGTACGTC. Translating gives CASSTERESYEQYV.

This clone is classed as medium-sized. The V and J genes are TRBV27 and TRBJ2-3, with D unresolved. The CDR3 is made up of 13 amino acids. Germline CDR1 reads MNHEY; CDR2 reads SMNVEV (reference sequence). With 5 bases removed from V and 4 bases from J, the gap between germline ends came to 10 bases. The CDR3 region is CASSISRPDTQYF. The CDR3 DNA sequence: TGTGCCAGCAGTATTAGCCGTCCAGATACGCAGTATTTT.

This clone was observed at least ten times. The chain joins TRBV25-1 to TRBJ1-1, with D uncertain. The ends were cut back, 4 bases at V and 1 base at J, with 7 bases in the middle. From germline, CDR1 is MGHDK and CDR2 SYGVNS. This CDR3 is 13 amino acids long. DNA for the CDR3: TGTGCCAGCAGTGTAAAATGGAACACTGAAGCTTTCTTT. Its translation: CASSVKWNTEAFF.

This clone was counted ten times or more. The rearrangement uses TRBV19 and TRBJ1-5; 7 bases are shared with TRBD1. The germline CDR1 and CDR2 sequences are LNHDA and SQIVND (reference sequence). The CDR3 has 17 residues. Trimming at V came to 5 bases and at J to 1 base, leaving 11 bases not matched to a gene. In nucleotides, the CDR3 is TGTGCCAGTAGTCCCACGGGACAGACCTTCAGCAATCAGCCCCAGCATTTT. The encoded protein is CASSPTGQTFSNQPQHF.

This clone was counted a few times. This rearrangement joins TRBV27 to TRBJ2-5; 9 bases agree with TRBD2. TRBJ2-7 explains the end of the DNA better; the J call may be wrong. The CDR3 extends over 13 amino acids. Germline CDR1 and CDR2: MNHEY and SMNVEV (reference sequence). The DNA of the CDR3 is TGTGCCAGCAGCCCGGGACTAGCAGACGAGCAGTACTTC. Translated: CASSPGLADEQYF.

This clone was recorded at least ten times. At one end, the junction sequence differs from germline, possibly due to a read error. The chain recombines TRBV7-7 with TRBJ1-2, with unresolved D. The CDR3 is made up of 16 amino acids. Germline V gives CDR1 SSHAT, CDR2 FNYEAQ (reference sequence). CDR3 in DNA: TGTGCTAGCAGCTTAGTTCGGAGCTCCAGAGACTATGGCTACACCTTC. This sequence encodes CASSLVRSSRDYGYTF.

The sample holds a few counts of this clone. The chain uses TRBV9 and TRBJ2-3; possibly TRBD2 for D (6 bases). This CDR3 is 15 amino acids long. With 4 bases removed from V and 2 bases from J, the gap between germline ends came to 14 bases. Germline values: CDR1 SGDLS, CDR2 YYNGEE. This CDR3 reads CASSNGLHPTDTQYF. The CDR3 bases are TGTGCCAGCAGCAACGGACTACATCCCACAGATACGCAGTATTTT.

This chain links TRBV5-6 with TRBJ2-5; perhaps TRBD2 as D (5 bases). The J call may be wrong; the DNA end is better matched by TRBJ2-7. The CDR3 length is 16 residues. Germline loops: CDR1 SGHDT, CDR2 YYEEEE. This CDR3 is CASSRRTTGSSYEQYF. CDR3 nucleotides: TGTGCCAGCAGCCGTAGAACGACGGGGAGCTCCTACGAGCAGTACTTC.